Listed below are T cell receptor beta chains from one sample, sequenced in a study of blood T cell repertoires in COVID-19. Clones were sequenced by immunoSEQ multiplex PCR, and TCRdb holds only the in-frame ones, with some missing. This sample yields just over 300,000 clones, of which around 90% are seen a single time; approximately 4.5% belongs to the top ten. Material: PBMCs or T cells enriched from blood (not recorded which). Receptors were obtained from a woman under 30 with acute COVID-19. The conserved cysteine and the conserved F or W are not part of the CDR3 here.

CDR3 protein: ASTRDPGELF; CDR3 length: 10; J gene: TRBJ2-2; V gene: TRBV5-1
CDR3 protein: ASSQEAGNPSYEQY; CDR3 length: 14; J gene: TRBJ2-7; V gene: TRBV4-2
CDR3 protein: ATSSVTGNQPQH; CDR3 length: 12; J gene: TRBJ1-5; V gene: TRBV15
CDR3 protein: ASSLGFGQGASTNEKLF; CDR3 length: 17; J gene: TRBJ1-4; V gene: TRBV11-2
CDR3 protein: ASRKSGRASDGELF; CDR3 length: 14; J gene: TRBJ2-2; V gene: TRBV27
CDR3 protein: ASSLAGANEKLF; CDR3 length: 12; J gene: TRBJ1-4; V gene: TRBV5-1
CDR3 protein: ASRKQGNYGYT; CDR3 length: 11; J gene: TRBJ1-2; V gene: TRBV28
CDR3 protein: ASSHGTPYEQY; CDR3 length: 11; J gene: TRBJ2-7; V gene: TRBV4-1
CDR3 protein: ASSGGTGGF; CDR3 length: 9; J gene: TRBJ2-1; V gene: TRBV18
CDR3 protein: ASSLGGGVGNSPLH; CDR3 length: 14; J gene: TRBJ1-6; V gene: TRBV13
CDR3 protein: ASRYTGTEQF; CDR3 length: 10; J gene: TRBJ2-1; V gene: TRBV19
CDR3 protein: ASSRGYGGGEKLF; CDR3 length: 13; J gene: TRBJ1-4; V gene: TRBV4-1
CDR3 protein: ASSQDRPNYGYT; CDR3 length: 12; J gene: TRBJ1-2; V gene: TRBV4-1
CDR3 protein: ASSSRQEAF; CDR3 length: 9; J gene: TRBJ1-1; V gene: TRBV28
CDR3 protein: ASSVGTGGWPQH; CDR3 length: 12; J gene: TRBJ1-5; V gene: TRBV2
CDR3 protein: ASSFLGLSDNEQF; CDR3 length: 13; J gene: TRBJ2-1; V gene: TRBV7-2
CDR3 protein: ASRATEETQY; CDR3 length: 10; J gene: TRBJ2-5; V gene: TRBV6-1
CDR3 protein: ASWDRGDTQY; CDR3 length: 10; J gene: TRBJ2-3; V gene: TRBV28
CDR3 protein: ASSLGGRTNEQF; CDR3 length: 12; J gene: TRBJ2-1; V gene: TRBV13
CDR3 protein: ASSSPWLAGVTNYEQY; CDR3 length: 16; J gene: TRBJ2-7; V gene: TRBV6-2/TRBV6-3
CDR3 protein: ASSSTLTGGNQPQH; CDR3 length: 14; J gene: TRBJ1-5; V gene: TRBV28
CDR3 protein: ASSRQGTSPLH; CDR3 length: 11; J gene: TRBJ1-6; V gene: TRBV12-3/TRBV12-4
CDR3 protein: ASSPPGLGSSEQY; CDR3 length: 13; J gene: TRBJ2-7; V gene: TRBV18
CDR3 protein: ASSLAYSGNTIY; CDR3 length: 12; J gene: TRBJ1-3; V gene: TRBV5-1
CDR3 protein: ASSKEVTGLYEQY; CDR3 length: 13; J gene: TRBJ2-7; V gene: TRBV21-1
CDR3 protein: ASSSSQTNTEAF; CDR3 length: 12; J gene: TRBJ1-1; V gene: TRBV11-2
CDR3 protein: ASTVRAGGFHEQY; CDR3 length: 13; J gene: TRBJ2-7; V gene: TRBV5-4
CDR3 protein: ASGAGIPQF; CDR3 length: 9; J gene: TRBJ2-1; V gene: TRBV2
CDR3 protein: ASSLRARGANVLT; CDR3 length: 13; J gene: TRBJ2-6; V gene: TRBV28
CDR3 protein: ASSSGTDNYGYT; CDR3 length: 12; J gene: TRBJ1-2; V gene: TRBV9
CDR3 protein: ASSWVGETQY; CDR3 length: 10; J gene: TRBJ2-5; V gene: TRBV5-4
CDR3 protein: ATSDQGQGLGELF; CDR3 length: 13; J gene: TRBJ2-2; V gene: TRBV24-1
CDR3 protein: ASSLTSSYEQY; CDR3 length: 11; J gene: TRBJ2-7; V gene: TRBV7-9
CDR3 protein: ASSFGRGDVRTTEAF; CDR3 length: 15; J gene: TRBJ1-1; V gene: TRBV5-1
CDR3 protein: ASSTKTDTNEKLF; CDR3 length: 13; J gene: TRBJ1-4; V gene: TRBV9
CDR3 protein: ASSVQAMNTEAF; CDR3 length: 12; J gene: TRBJ1-1; V gene: TRBV19
CDR3 protein: ASGGIRQGQITISPRQPQH; CDR3 length: 19; J gene: TRBJ1-5; V gene: TRBV12-5
CDR3 protein: ASSRDRETNYGYT; CDR3 length: 13; J gene: TRBJ1-2; V gene: TRBV6-4
CDR3 protein: ASTHLPGQLGEKLF; CDR3 length: 14; J gene: TRBJ1-4; V gene: TRBV2
CDR3 protein: ASKPSSYNEQF; CDR3 length: 11; J gene: TRBJ2-1; V gene: TRBV27
CDR3 protein: AIPKEGTDTQY; CDR3 length: 11; J gene: TRBJ2-3; V gene: TRBV10-3
CDR3 protein: ASSLAEGMYYEQY; CDR3 length: 13; J gene: TRBJ2-7; V gene: TRBV7-9
CDR3 protein: ASSPGDAGELF; CDR3 length: 11; J gene: TRBJ2-2; V gene: TRBV9
CDR3 protein: ASSTFTGNTGELF; CDR3 length: 13; J gene: TRBJ2-2; V gene: TRBV27
CDR3 protein: ATSRGPASGILSYEQY; CDR3 length: 16; J gene: TRBJ2-7; V gene: TRBV15
CDR3 protein: ASRGTGDQPQH; CDR3 length: 11; J gene: TRBJ1-5; V gene: TRBV2
CDR3 protein: ASRMTGGFEKLF; CDR3 length: 12; J gene: TRBJ1-4; V gene: TRBV28
CDR3 protein: ASSFKPEYGYT; CDR3 length: 11; J gene: TRBJ1-2; V gene: TRBV27
CDR3 protein: ASSSQGAMNTEAF; CDR3 length: 13; J gene: TRBJ1-1; V gene: TRBV19
CDR3 protein: ASSDHRFGNQPQH; CDR3 length: 13; J gene: TRBJ1-5; V gene: TRBV6-1
CDR3 protein: ASTRQPSHYGYT; CDR3 length: 12; J gene: TRBJ1-2; V gene: TRBV28
CDR3 protein: ASSPFGGGNTEAF; CDR3 length: 13; J gene: TRBJ1-1; V gene: TRBV6-2/TRBV6-3
CDR3 protein: AWRVRDRDNSPLH; CDR3 length: 13; J gene: TRBJ1-6; V gene: TRBV30
CDR3 protein: ASSGYGRSNQPQH; CDR3 length: 13; J gene: TRBJ1-5; V gene: TRBV19
CDR3 protein: ATSGNSGGYEQY; CDR3 length: 12; J gene: TRBJ2-7; V gene: TRBV24-1
CDR3 protein: SVEDRAGTGAF; CDR3 length: 11; J gene: TRBJ1-1; V gene: TRBV29-1
CDR3 protein: ASRVLASYNEQF; CDR3 length: 12; J gene: TRBJ2-1; V gene: TRBV19
CDR3 protein: ASTSSGRGDTQY; CDR3 length: 12; J gene: TRBJ2-3; V gene: TRBV19
CDR3 protein: ASSPWDRVDSPLH; CDR3 length: 13; J gene: TRBJ1-6; V gene: TRBV5-6
CDR3 protein: ASSQGRVNTEAF; CDR3 length: 12; J gene: TRBJ1-1; V gene: TRBV14